These 17 T cell receptor beta chains originate from one sample sequenced in a study of T cell repertoires in cytomegalovirus infection. These TCRs' antigens remain unknown. TCRdb passed the reads through MiXCR, listing each CDR3 protein once. The sample records around 110,000 distinct CDR3 sequences, around a tenth being singletons. The sample taken for sequencing was PBMCs, sequenced either directly or after in vitro stimulation (not recorded which). These receptors all come from a human donor in good health (CMV status not recorded). Some clones in this sample may be carry-over from other donors' samples.

This clonotype has at least ten counts. V is TRBV7-6 and J is TRBJ2-2; 9 positions match TRBD1. Germline V lookup: CDR1 SGHVS, CDR2 FNYEAQ. The V and J ends lost 5 bases and 6 bases, in that order; junction bases with no gene match: 4. This CDR3 spans 14 amino acids. CDR3 residues: CASSIGQGSGELFF. CDR3 in DNA: TGTGCCAGCAGCATTGGACAGGGGTCCGGGGAGCTGTTTTTT.

The sample holds a few counts of this clonotype. This chain uses TRBV6-2 or TRBV6-3 with TRBJ1-1; no firm D call. This CDR3 region has 11 residues. Trimming removed 6 bases at V and 7 bases at J, with 9 bases between. CDR1 MNHEY and CDR2 SVGEGT come from the germline V gene. The CDR3 is CASRDGGEAFF. In nucleotides, the CDR3 is TGTGCCAGCAGGGACGGTGGTGAAGCTTTCTTT.

This clonotype was counted many times. The V and J genes are TRBV6-2 or TRBV6-3 and TRBJ1-1, with 11 positions matching TRBD1. Losses at the gene ends were 4 bases for V and 4 bases for J; bases not matched to a gene: 8. CDR1 is MNHEY and CDR2 is SVGEGT in the germline V gene. This CDR3 has 16 amino acids. DNA for the CDR3: TGTGCCAGCAGTTCCCCCCGGACAGGGGGCTTCACTGAAGCTTTCTTT. This sequence encodes CASSSPRTGGFTEAFF.

The V gene is TRBV11-2, the J gene TRBJ1-5, with D tentatively TRBD1 (5 bases). There are 15 residues in the CDR3. Trimming removed 5 bases at V and 2 bases at J, with 13 bases between. Germline-derived CDR1 and CDR2 are SGHAT and FQNNGV. In DNA form, the CDR3 reads TGTGCCAGCAGCAGAGGGACGGGGGGCAATCAGCCCCAGCATTTT. It specifies CASSRGTGGNQPQHF.

This clonotype came up many times. This rearrangement joins TRBV2 to TRBJ1-6; 8 nucleotides align to TRBD1. From germline, CDR1 is SNHLY and CDR2 FYNNEI. The CDR3 runs to 15 residues. V lost 3 bases to trimming and J lost 8 bases; unmatched junction nucleotides: 6. DNA for the CDR3: TGTGCCAGCAGTGAGGGTGGACAGGGCTATTCACCCCTCCACTTT. This gives the protein CASSEGGQGYSPLHF. The complete variable domain, with remaining parts taken from reference TRBV2 and TRBJ1-6, reads EPEVTQTPSHQVTQMGQEVILRCVPISNHLYFYWYRQILGQKVEFLVSFYNNEISEKSEIFDDQFSVERPDGSNFTLKIRSTKLEDSAMYFCASSEGGQGYSPLHFGNGTRLTVT.

This clonotype was observed at least ten times. The V call is TRBV7-9, the J call TRBJ1-3, with D unresolved. Deletions cut 4 bases from V and 1 base from J, with 5 bases between. The CDR3 is made up of 13 amino acids. The germline V gene encodes CDR1 SEHNR and CDR2 FQNEAQ (reference sequence). The CDR3 nucleotides are TGTGCCAGCAGCTCACAATCTGGAAACACCATATATTTT. Its protein product is CASSSQSGNTIYF.

The chain employs TRBV20-1 and TRBJ1-2, with 9 bases that match TRBD1. The CDR3 contains 13 residues. CDR1 is DFQATT, CDR2 SNEGSKA, per germline (reference sequence). Trimming at V came to 5 bases and at J to 7 bases, leaving 8 bases not matched to a gene. The CDR3 DNA follows: TGCAGTGCTGAACAGGGGGCAGGCGGTGGCTACACCTTC. The encoded protein is CSAEQGAGGGYTF.

This clonotype has at least ten counts. The rearrangement links TRBV7-2 to TRBJ2-3; the D gene is possibly TRBD2 (5 bases). This CDR3 is built from 14 residues. Germline values: CDR1 SGHTA, CDR2 FQGNSA. Trimming stripped 6 bases from V and 2 bases from J, with 12 bases between. CDR3 DNA sequence: TGTGCCAGCAGAGGACTGGTGAACACAGATACGCAGTATTTT. It specifies CASRGLVNTDTQYF.

This clonotype was found many times. The chain links TRBV14 to TRBJ1-1, with a possible D match to TRBD1 (6 bases). Germline CDR1 is SGHDN and CDR2 is FVKESK. With 4 bases removed from V and 3 bases from J, the gap between germline ends came to 9 bases. The CDR3 contains 13 residues. This chain's CDR3 is CASSPTGYTEAFF. Written as DNA, the CDR3 is TGTGCCAGCAGCCCCACAGGGTACACTGAAGCTTTCTTT.

The V call is TRBV29-1, the J call TRBJ2-3; no reliable D call. The CDR3 spans 12 residues. The V end lost 5 bases, the J end lost 3 bases, and 9 bases lay between the germline ends. Germline V gives CDR1 SQVTM, CDR2 ANQGSEA. The CDR3 here is CSVHGQTDTQYF. DNA for the CDR3: TGCAGCGTTCACGGGCAGACAGATACGCAGTATTTT.

This clonotype appeared many times. The rearrangement uses TRBV6-5 and TRBJ1-2, with D tentatively TRBD1 (5 bases). Germline V gene sequence: CDR1 MNHEY, CDR2 SVGAGI. V was cut by 0 bases and J by 2 bases, with 10 bases left in between. The CDR3 contains 15 residues. In DNA form, the CDR3 reads TGTGCCAGCAGTTACTCGAGGCAGGGCAACTATGGCTACACCTTC. This gives the protein CASSYSRQGNYGYTF.

This clonotype came up many times. V is TRBV7-8 and J is TRBJ2-6; D is possibly TRBD1 (6 bases). Germline V gives CDR1 SGHVS, CDR2 FQNEAQ. Trimming cost V 4 bases and J 2 bases, with 9 bases left between them. This CDR3 has 15 amino acids. CDR3 sequence reads: CASSSYRAGANVLTF. As DNA, the CDR3 is TGTGCCAGCAGCTCCTACAGGGCTGGGGCCAACGTCCTGACTTTC.

This clonotype turned up a few times. The chain is built from TRBV6-1 and TRBJ1-6; D unclear. Germline V gene lookup returns CDR1 MNHNS and CDR2 SASEGT. V dropped 5 bases and J dropped 8 bases, with 10 bases sitting between them. The CDR3 contains 13 residues. The CDR3: CASSNNGDSPLHF. The CDR3 nucleotides are TGTGCCAGCAGTAATAACGGGGATTCACCCCTCCACTTT.

This clonotype occurred a few times. J is TRBJ1-2 and V is TRBV28; TRBD1 aligns across 9 bases. The CDR3 is 13 amino acids. Germline V gene data show CDR1 as MDHEN and CDR2 as SYDVKM. The trim removed 2 bases at V and 8 bases at J, leaving 3 bases unmatched. This CDR3 is CASSLGTGRGYTF. The CDR3 DNA sequence: TGTGCCAGCAGTTTAGGGACAGGGCGAGGCTACACCTTC.

This clonotype was counted between two and nine times. The rearrangement uses TRBV5-5 and TRBJ2-2; 7 nucleotides line up with TRBD1. V was pared by 4 bases and J by 4 bases, with 7 bases of the junction left unmatched. The CDR3 is made up of 15 amino acids. CDR1 and CDR2 (germline): SGHKS, YYEKEE (reference sequence). The chain's CDR3 is CASSANRGPTGELFF. CDR3 coding DNA: TGTGCCAGCAGCGCAAACAGGGGACCCACCGGGGAGCTGTTTTTT.

The chain links TRBV12-3 or TRBV12-4 to TRBJ2-1, with D perhaps TRBD1 or TRBD2 (5 bases each). The CDR3 spans 16 residues. V lost 4 bases, J lost 2 bases, and 15 bases lay in between. This CDR3 is CASSSPHGTPYNEQFF. The DNA of the CDR3 is TGTGCCAGCAGTTCCCCCCACGGGACGCCCTACAATGAGCAGTTCTTC.

The chain employs TRBV2 and TRBJ2-3; TRBD2 is a possible D gene (7 bases). CDR3 size: 14 residues. Trimming removed 6 bases at V and 6 bases at J, with 16 bases between. Germline V gene data show CDR1 as SNHLY and CDR2 as FYNNEI. CDR3 sequence reads: CASRLGRGGDTQYF. CDR3 sequence (DNA): TGTGCCAGCAGATTGGGCAGGGGAGGGGATACGCAGTATTTT.